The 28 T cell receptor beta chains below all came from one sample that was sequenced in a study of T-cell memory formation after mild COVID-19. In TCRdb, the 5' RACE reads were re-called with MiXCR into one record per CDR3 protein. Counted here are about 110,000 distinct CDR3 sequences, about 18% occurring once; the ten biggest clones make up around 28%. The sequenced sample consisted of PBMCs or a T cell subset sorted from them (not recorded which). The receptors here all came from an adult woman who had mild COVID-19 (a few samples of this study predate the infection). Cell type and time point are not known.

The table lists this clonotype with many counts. The CDR3 region has the DNA TGCGCCAGCAGCCAGGAACAAGGGAACTCTAATTCACCCCTCCACTTT. It specifies CASSQEQGNSNSPLHF. V and J are TRBV4-1 and TRBJ1-6; D is uncertain. The CDR3 sequence is 16 residues long. Germline V CDR1 and CDR2: MGHRA, YSYEKL. V was shortened by 3 bases and J by 6 bases, with 15 bases between the two germline ends.

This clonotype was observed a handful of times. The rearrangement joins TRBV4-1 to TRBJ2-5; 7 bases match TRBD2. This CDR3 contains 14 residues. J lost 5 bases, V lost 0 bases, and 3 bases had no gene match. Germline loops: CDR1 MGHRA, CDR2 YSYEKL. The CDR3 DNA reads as TGCGCCAGCAGCCAAGACCCAGCGGGGGAGACCCAGTACTTC. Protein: CASSQDPAGETQYF.

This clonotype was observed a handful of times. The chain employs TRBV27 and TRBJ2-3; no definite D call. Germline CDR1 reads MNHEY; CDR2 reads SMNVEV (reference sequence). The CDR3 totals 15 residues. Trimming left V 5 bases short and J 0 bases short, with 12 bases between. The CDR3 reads CASSLVGPSTDTQYF. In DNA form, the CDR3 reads TGTGCCAGCAGTCTCGTCGGCCCTAGCACAGATACGCAGTATTTT.

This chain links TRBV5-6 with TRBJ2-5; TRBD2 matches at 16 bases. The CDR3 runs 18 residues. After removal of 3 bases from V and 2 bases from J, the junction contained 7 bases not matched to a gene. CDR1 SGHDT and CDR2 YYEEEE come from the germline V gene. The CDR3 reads CASSWVRGLAGGQETQYF. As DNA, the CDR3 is TGTGCCAGCAGCTGGGTTCGGGGACTAGCGGGGGGGCAAGAGACCCAGTACTTC.

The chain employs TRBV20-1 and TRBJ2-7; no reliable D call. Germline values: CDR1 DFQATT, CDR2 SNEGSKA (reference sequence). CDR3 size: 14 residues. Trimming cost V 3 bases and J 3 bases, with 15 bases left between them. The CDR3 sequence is CSASGISPHYEQYF. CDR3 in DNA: TGCAGTGCTAGTGGAATATCCCCCCACTACGAGCAGTACTTC.

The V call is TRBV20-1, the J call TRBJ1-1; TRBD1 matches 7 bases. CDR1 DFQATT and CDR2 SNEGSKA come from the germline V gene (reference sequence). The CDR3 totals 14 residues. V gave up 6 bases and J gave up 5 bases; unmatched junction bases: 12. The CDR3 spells CSAHPGTALTEAFF. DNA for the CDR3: TGCAGTGCACACCCCGGGACAGCCTTAACTGAAGCTTTCTTT.

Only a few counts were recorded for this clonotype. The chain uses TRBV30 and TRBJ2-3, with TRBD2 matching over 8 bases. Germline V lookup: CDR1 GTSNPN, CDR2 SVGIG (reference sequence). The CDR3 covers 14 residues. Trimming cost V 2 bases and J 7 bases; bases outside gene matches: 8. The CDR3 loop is CAWSTTSGRNTQYF. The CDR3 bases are TGTGCCTGGAGTACTACTAGCGGACGAAATACGCAGTATTTT.

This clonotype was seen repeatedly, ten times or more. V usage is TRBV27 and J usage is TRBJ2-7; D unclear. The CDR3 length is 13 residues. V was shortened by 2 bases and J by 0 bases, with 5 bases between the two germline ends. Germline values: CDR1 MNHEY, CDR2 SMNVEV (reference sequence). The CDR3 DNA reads TGTGCCAGCAGTTTAGGGCGCTCCTACGAGCAGTACTTC. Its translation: CASSLGRSYEQYF.

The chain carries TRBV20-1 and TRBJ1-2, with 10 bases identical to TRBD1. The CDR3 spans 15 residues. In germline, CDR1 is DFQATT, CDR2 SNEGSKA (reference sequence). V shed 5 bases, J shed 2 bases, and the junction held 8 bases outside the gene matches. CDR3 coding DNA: TGCAGTGCTCTCAGCTGGGACAGGGGAAACTATGGCTACACCTTC. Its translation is CSALSWDRGNYGYTF.

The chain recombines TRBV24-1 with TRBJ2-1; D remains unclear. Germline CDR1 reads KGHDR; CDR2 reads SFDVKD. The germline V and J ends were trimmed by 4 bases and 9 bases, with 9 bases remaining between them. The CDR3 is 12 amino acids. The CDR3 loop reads CATSDNSVEQFF. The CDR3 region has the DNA TGTGCCACCAGTGACAATTCAGTTGAGCAGTTCTTC.

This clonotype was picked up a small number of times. The CDR3 DNA is TGTGCCAGCAGCCACGACTTAAGCTCCTACAATGAGCAGTTCTTC. This translates into CASSHDLSSYNEQFF. The chain employs TRBV3-1 and TRBJ2-1; D not certain. The V gene's germline CDR1 is LGHDT and CDR2 YNNKEL (reference sequence). V shed 3 bases and J shed 0 bases, with 9 bases lying between them. This CDR3 spans 15 amino acids.

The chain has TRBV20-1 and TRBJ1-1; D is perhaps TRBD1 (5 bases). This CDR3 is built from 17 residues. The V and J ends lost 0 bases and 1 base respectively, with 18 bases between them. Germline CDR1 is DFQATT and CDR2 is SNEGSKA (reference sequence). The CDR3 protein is CSARDRRRAWENTEAFF. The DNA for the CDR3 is TGCAGTGCTAGAGATCGGCGCAGGGCCTGGGAGAACACTGAAGCTTTCTTT.

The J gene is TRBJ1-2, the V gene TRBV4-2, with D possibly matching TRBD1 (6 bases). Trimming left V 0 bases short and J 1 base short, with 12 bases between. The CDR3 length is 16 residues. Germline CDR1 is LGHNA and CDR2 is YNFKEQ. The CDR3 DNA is TGTGCCAGCAGCCAAGATATGGGACAAGATAACTATGGCTACACCTTC. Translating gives CASSQDMGQDNYGYTF.

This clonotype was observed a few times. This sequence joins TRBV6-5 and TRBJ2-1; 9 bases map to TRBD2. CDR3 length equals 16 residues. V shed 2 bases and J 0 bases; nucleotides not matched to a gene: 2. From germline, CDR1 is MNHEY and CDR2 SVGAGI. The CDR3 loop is CASSYGGRASYNEQFF. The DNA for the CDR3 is TGTGCCAGCAGTTACGGCGGGAGGGCCTCCTACAATGAGCAGTTCTTC.

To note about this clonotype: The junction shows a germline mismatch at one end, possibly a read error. The CDR3, as DNA: TGTGCCAGCAGTGAAGGGGACCCCAGTCTTTTC. As protein: CASSEGDPSLF. V usage is TRBV2 and J usage is TRBJ1-2, with D perhaps matching TRBD1 (5 bases). There are 11 residues in the CDR3. CDR1 SNHLY and CDR2 FYNNEI come from the germline V gene.

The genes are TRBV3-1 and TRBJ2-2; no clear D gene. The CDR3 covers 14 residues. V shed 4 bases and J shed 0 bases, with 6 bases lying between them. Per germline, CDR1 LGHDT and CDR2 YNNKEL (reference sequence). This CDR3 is CASSPLPNTGELFF. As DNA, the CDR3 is TGTGCCAGCAGCCCCCTTCCGAACACCGGGGAGCTGTTTTTT.

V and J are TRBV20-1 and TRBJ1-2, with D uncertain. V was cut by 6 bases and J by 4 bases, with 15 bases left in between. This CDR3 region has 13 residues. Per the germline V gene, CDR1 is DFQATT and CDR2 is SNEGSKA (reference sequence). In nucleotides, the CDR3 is TGCAGTGCCGAACATGACAAGGGCTATGGCTACACCTTC. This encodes CSAEHDKGYGYTF.

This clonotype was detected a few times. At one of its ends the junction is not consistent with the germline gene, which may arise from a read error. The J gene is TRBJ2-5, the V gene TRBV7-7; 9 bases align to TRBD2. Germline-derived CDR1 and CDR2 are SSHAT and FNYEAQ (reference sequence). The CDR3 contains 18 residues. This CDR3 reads CASSSTYSSGITQETQYF. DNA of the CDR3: TGTGCTAGCAGCTCAACATACTCTAGCGGGATAACCCAAGAGACCCAGTACTTC.

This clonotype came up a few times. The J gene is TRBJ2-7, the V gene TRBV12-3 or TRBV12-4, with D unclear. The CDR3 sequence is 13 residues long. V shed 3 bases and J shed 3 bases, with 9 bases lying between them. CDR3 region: CASSLVGFYEQYF. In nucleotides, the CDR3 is TGTGCCAGCAGTTTGGTAGGGTTCTACGAGCAGTACTTC.

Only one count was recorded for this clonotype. CDR3 nucleotides: TGTGCCAGCAGCCCTTCGGGGCCCGTTAACATTCAGTACTTC. This gives the protein CASSPSGPVNIQYF. The gene calls are TRBV11-2 and TRBJ2-4; D may correspond to TRBD1 or TRBD2 (5 bases each). Germline-derived CDR1 and CDR2 are SGHAT and FQNNGV. This CDR3 has 14 amino acids. Between the trimmed V and J ends, which lost 5 bases and 7 bases, there was a span of 15 bases. Variable domain in full (rest from reference TRBV11-2 and TRBJ2-4): EAGVAQSPRYKIIEKRQSVAFWCNPISGHATLYWYQQILGQGPKLLIQFQNNGVVDDSQLPKDRFSAERLKGVDSTLKIQPAKLEDSAVYLCASSPSGPVNIQYFGAGTRLSVL.

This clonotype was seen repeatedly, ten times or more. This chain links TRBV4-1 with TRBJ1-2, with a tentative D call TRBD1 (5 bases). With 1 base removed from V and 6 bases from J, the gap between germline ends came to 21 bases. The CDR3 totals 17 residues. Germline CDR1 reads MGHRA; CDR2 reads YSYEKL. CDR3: CASSQGPIGTGSDGYTF. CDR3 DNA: TGCGCCAGCAGCCAAGGCCCCATCGGGACGGGGAGCGATGGCTACACCTTC.

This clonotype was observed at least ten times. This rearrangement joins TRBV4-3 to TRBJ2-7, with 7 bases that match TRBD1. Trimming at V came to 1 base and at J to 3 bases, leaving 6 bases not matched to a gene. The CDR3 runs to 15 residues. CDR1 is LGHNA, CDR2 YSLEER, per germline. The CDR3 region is CASSQGTGLNYEQYF. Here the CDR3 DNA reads TGCGCCAGCAGCCAAGGGACAGGACTCAACTACGAGCAGTACTTC.

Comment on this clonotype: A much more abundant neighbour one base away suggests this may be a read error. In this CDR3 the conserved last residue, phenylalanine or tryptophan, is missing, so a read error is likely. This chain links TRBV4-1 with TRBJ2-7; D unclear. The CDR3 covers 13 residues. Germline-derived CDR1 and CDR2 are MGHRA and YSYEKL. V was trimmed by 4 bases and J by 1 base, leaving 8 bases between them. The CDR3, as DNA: TGCGCCAGCAGCCCCGGGCCGTCCTACGAGCAGTACTTA. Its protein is CASSPGPSYEQYL.

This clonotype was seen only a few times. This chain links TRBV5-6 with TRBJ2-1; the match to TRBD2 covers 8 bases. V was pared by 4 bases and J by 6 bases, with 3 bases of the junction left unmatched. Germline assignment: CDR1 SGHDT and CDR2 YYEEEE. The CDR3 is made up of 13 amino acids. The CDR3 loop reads CASSPTSGNEQFF. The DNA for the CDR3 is TGTGCCAGCAGCCCTACTAGCGGCAATGAGCAGTTCTTC.

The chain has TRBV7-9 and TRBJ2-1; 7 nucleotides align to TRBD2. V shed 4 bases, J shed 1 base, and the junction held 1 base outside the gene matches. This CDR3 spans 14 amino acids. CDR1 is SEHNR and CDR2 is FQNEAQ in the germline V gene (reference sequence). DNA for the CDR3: TGTGCCAGCAGCTCAGCGGGGTCCTACAATGAGCAGTTCTTC. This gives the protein CASSSAGSYNEQFF.

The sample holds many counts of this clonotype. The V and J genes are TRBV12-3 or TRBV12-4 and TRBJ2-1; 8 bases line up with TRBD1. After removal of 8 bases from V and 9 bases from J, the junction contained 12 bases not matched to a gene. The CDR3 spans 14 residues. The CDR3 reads CASSPTGDYPEQFF. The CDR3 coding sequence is TGTGCCAGCTCCCCGACAGGGGATTATCCTGAGCAGTTCTTC.

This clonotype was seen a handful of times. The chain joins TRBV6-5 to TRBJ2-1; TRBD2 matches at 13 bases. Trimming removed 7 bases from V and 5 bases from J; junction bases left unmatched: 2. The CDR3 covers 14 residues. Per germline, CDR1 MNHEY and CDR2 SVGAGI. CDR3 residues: CASTGLAGDNEQFF. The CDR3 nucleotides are TGTGCCAGCACCGGACTAGCGGGAGACAATGAGCAGTTCTTC.

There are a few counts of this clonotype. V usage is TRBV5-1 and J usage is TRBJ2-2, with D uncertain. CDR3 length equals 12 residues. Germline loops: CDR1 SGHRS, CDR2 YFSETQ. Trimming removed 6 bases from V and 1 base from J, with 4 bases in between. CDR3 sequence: CASNGNTGELFF. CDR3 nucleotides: TGCGCCAGCAACGGGAACACCGGGGAGCTGTTTTTT. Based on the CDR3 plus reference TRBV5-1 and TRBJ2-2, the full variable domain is KAGVTQTPRYLIKTRGQQVTLSCSPISGHRSVSWYQQTPGQGLQFLFEYFSETQRNKGNFPGRFSGRQFSNSRSEMNVSTLELGDSALYLCASNGNTGELFFGEGSRLTVL.